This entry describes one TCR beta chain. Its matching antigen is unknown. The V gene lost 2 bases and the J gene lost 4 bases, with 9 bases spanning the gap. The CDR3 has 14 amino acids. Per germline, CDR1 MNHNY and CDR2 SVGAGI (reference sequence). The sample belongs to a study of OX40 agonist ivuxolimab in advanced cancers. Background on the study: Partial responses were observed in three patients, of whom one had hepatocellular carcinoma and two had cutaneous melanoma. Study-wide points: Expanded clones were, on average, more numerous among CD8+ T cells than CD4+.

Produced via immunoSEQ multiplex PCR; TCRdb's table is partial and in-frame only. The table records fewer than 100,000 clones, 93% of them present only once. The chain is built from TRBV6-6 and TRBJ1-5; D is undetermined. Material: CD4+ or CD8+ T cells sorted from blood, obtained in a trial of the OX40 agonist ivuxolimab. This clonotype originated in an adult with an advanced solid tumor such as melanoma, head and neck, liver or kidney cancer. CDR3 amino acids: CASSYPGLNQPQHF. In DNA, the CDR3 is TGTGCCAGCAGTTACCCGGGCCTTAATCAGCCCCAGCATTTT.